Presented here are 21 T cell receptor beta chains from one specimen sequenced in a study of blood T cell repertoires in COVID-19. Sequencing was performed with immunoSEQ multiplex PCR; in TCRdb, only in-frame clones are kept and a portion is missing. This sample carries over 250,000 clones, approximately 88% of them seen once, and the ten largest clones take 8% to 9.5%. Sequenced sample: PBMCs or T cells enriched from blood (not recorded which). The receptor source for this set is a woman younger than 30 who had recovered from COVID-19.

V gene TRBV4-3 combines with J gene TRBJ1-2; no definite D call. V shed 0 bases and J shed 3 bases, with 11 bases lying between them. The CDR3 spans 15 residues. Germline-derived CDR1 and CDR2 are LGHNA and YSLEER. The CDR3 reads CASSQDSRNYYGYTF. The CDR3, as DNA: TGCGCCAGCAGCCAAGATTCGCGGAATTACTATGGCTACACCTTC.

This sequence joins TRBV5-6 and TRBJ2-7; 7 bases fit TRBD2. Germline V gene lookup returns CDR1 SGHDT and CDR2 YYEEEE. The V gene end was trimmed by 4 bases and the J gene end by 0 bases; junction bases not matched to a gene: 16. The CDR3 loop spans 18 amino acids. Here the CDR3 DNA reads TGTGCCAGCAGCCGGGGCCCTCGGGGAGCGGGGAACTCCTACGAGCAGTACTTC. Its translation is CASSRGPRGAGNSYEQYF.

The chain combines TRBV27 with TRBJ2-1, with 13 bases identical to TRBD2. Germline CDR1 is MNHEY and CDR2 is SMNVEV (reference sequence). J was trimmed by 8 bases and V by 6 bases; bases with no gene match: 7. The CDR3 runs to 15 residues. The CDR3 loop reads CASSALAGGIYEQFF. In DNA form, the CDR3 reads TGTGCCAGCAGCGCACTAGCGGGAGGGATTTATGAGCAGTTCTTC.

CDR3 amino acids: CASNSRGGDSETQYF. The CDR3 bases are TGTGCCAGCAACTCACGAGGGGGGGATTCGGAGACCCAGTACTTC. The V call is TRBV2, the J call TRBJ2-5, with a possible D match to TRBD2 (7 bases). V was shortened by 7 bases and J by 5 bases, with 20 bases between the two germline ends. This CDR3 region has 15 residues. CDR1 is SNHLY and CDR2 is FYNNEI in the germline V gene.

J is TRBJ2-7 and V is TRBV1; the listed D gene, TRBD2, was not tested against the DNA. TRBV1 is a known pseudogene. There are 14 residues in the CDR3. The CDR3 sequence: CTSSQGTSGYEQYF. The CDR3 region has the DNA TGCACCAGCAGCCAAGGGACTAGCGGTTACGAGCAGTACTTC.

The chain recombines TRBV7-8 with TRBJ2-7; TRBD2 is a possible D gene (6 bases). Germline values: CDR1 SGHVS, CDR2 FQNEAQ. V dropped 0 bases and J dropped 6 bases, with 15 bases sitting between them. The CDR3 contains 15 residues. CDR3 coding DNA: TGTGCCAGCAGCTTAGCCCCCGCAGGGAGGTCCGAGCAGTACTTC. Protein: CASSLAPAGRSEQYF.

The chain carries TRBV4-2 and TRBJ2-3; D may be TRBD2 (7 bases). This CDR3 is 16 amino acids long. Germline V gene sequence: CDR1 LGHNA, CDR2 YNFKEQ. Trimming left V 2 bases short and J 2 bases short, with 14 bases between. This CDR3 reads CASSQPGGGLTDTQYF. DNA of the CDR3: TGTGCCAGCAGCCAACCTGGCGGGGGCCTCACAGATACGCAGTATTTT.

About this clone: One junction end does not reproduce the germline sequence, and a read error may be involved. This chain joins TRBV5-1 and TRBJ1-2; a weak D match, TRBD1 (6 bases). Germline assignment: CDR1 SGHRS and CDR2 YFSETQ. CDR3 length equals 13 residues. In DNA, the CDR3 is TGCGCCAGCAGCGGGGGCGGCCCCGGGGCTAGGTCCTTC. It translates to CASSGGGPGARSF.

J is TRBJ2-7 and V is TRBV27, with D tentatively TRBD1 (6 bases). The length of the CDR3 is 14 residues. Looked up from germline, CDR1 is MNHEY and CDR2 is SMNVEV (reference sequence). Trimming removed 5 bases from V and 2 bases from J, with 13 bases in between. CDR3 in DNA: TGTGCCAGCAGTCCGGGACAAACAGCCTACGAGCAGTACTTC. Encoded protein: CASSPGQTAYEQYF.

The chain carries TRBV28 and TRBJ2-7, with a tentative D call TRBD2 (7 bases). In germline, CDR1 is MDHEN, CDR2 SYDVKM. V lost 6 bases and J 6 bases, leaving 18 bases between the germline ends. CDR3 length equals 14 residues. CDR3 region: CASSQSGGASEQYF. DNA for the CDR3: TGTGCCAGCAGCCAGAGTGGGGGGGCGAGCGAGCAGTACTTC.

The J gene is TRBJ2-7, the V gene TRBV5-8; TRBD1 matches at 9 bases. From germline, CDR1 is SGHTS and CDR2 YDEGEE. This CDR3 has 15 residues. Trimming cost V 2 bases and J 3 bases; bases outside gene matches: 6. The CDR3 nucleotides are TGTGCCAGCAGCTTTACAGGGGGCTGGGGCTACGAGCAGTACTTC. Translated, it gives CASSFTGGWGYEQYF. The variable domain in full, with the rest retrieved from reference TRBV5-8 and TRBJ2-7, is EAGVTQSPTHLIKTRGQQATLRCSPISGHTSVYWYQQALGLGLQFLLWYDEGEERNRGNFPPRFSGRQFPNYSSELNVNALELEDSALYLCASSFTGGWGYEQYFGPGTRLTVT.

The CDR3: CASSELLEGASPLHF. CDR3 DNA sequence: TGTGCCAGCAGTGAACTATTGGAGGGAGCCTCACCCCTCCACTTT. V gene TRBV6-1 combines with J gene TRBJ1-6; D not resolved. The length of the CDR3 is 15 residues. The germline CDR1 and CDR2 sequences are MNHNS and SASEGT. The ends were cut back, 2 bases at V and 10 bases at J, with 15 bases in the middle.

The chain combines TRBV27 with TRBJ1-5; 7 bases match TRBD1. V was pared by 6 bases and J by 0 bases, with 5 bases of the junction left unmatched. This CDR3 region has 15 residues. Germline V gives CDR1 MNHEY, CDR2 SMNVEV (reference sequence). The CDR3 loop is CASRTGAYSNQPQHF. Written as DNA, the CDR3 is TGTGCCAGCAGAACAGGGGCTTATAGCAATCAGCCCCAGCATTTT.

The gene calls are TRBV11-2 and TRBJ2-7; 9 nucleotides line up with TRBD1. V shed 2 bases, J shed 7 bases, and the junction held 3 bases outside the gene matches. The CDR3 runs to 13 residues. The V gene's germline CDR1 is SGHAT and CDR2 FQNNGV. The CDR3 nucleotides read TGTGCCAGCAGCTTATTGGGACAGGGTGAGCAGTACTTC. Translating it yields CASSLLGQGEQYF.

V gene TRBV18 combines with J gene TRBJ2-4; D remains ambiguous. V lost 0 bases and J lost 1, with 13 bases in between. This CDR3 spans 17 amino acids. Germline CDR1 is KGHSH and CDR2 is LQKENI. CDR3 sequence (DNA): TGTGCCAGCTCACCACCAAATGAGAGAACGGCCAAAAACATTCAGTACTTC. Its protein is CASSPPNERTAKNIQYF.

The rearrangement uses TRBV10-3 and TRBJ2-5, with D perhaps TRBD2 (6 bases). Germline V gives CDR1 ENHRY, CDR2 SYGVKD. Trimming left V 5 bases short and J 1 base short, with 8 bases between. CDR3 length: 13 amino acids. The CDR3 nucleotides read TGTGCCATCAGTCGGGAGCGCCAAGAGACCCAGTACTTC. It translates to CAISRERQETQYF.

This chain joins TRBV28 and TRBJ1-5; possible D gene TRBD1, 5 bases. Trimming stripped 4 bases from V and 4 bases from J, with 14 bases between. CDR1 is MDHEN and CDR2 is SYDVKM in the germline V gene. CDR3 size: 15 residues. Here the CDR3 reads CASSSPTPGNQPQHF. CDR3 sequence (DNA): TGTGCCAGCAGTTCCCCTACGCCAGGGAATCAGCCCCAGCATTTT.

Here the CDR3 reads CASSLGQGVNEQYF. The CDR3 DNA reads as TGCGCCAGCAGCTTGGGGCAGGGCGTTAACGAGCAGTACTTC. The rearrangement joins TRBV5-1 to TRBJ2-7; TRBD1 is a possible D gene (5 bases). Trimming shortened V by 0 bases and J by 5 bases, and 12 bases separated the two germline ends. Germline V gene lookup returns CDR1 SGHRS and CDR2 YFSETQ. The CDR3 contains 14 residues.

The chain uses TRBV7-2 and TRBJ2-5; a possible D gene is TRBD1 (6 bases). Germline CDR1 SGHTA, CDR2 FQGNSA. Trimming cost V 5 bases and J 5 bases, with 18 bases left between them. The CDR3 sequence is 15 residues long. CDR3 bases: TGTGCCAGCAGCCTTGTGGGGGCGCGGACGGAGACCCAGTACTTC. Its translation: CASSLVGARTETQYF.

This clone has only one observation. The chain couples TRBV7-2 to TRBJ2-7; perhaps TRBD2 as D (5 bases). Germline assignment: CDR1 SGHTA and CDR2 FQGNSA. V lost 5 bases to trimming and J lost 2 bases, with 13 bases between them. This CDR3 is built from 14 residues. CDR3 coding DNA: TGTGCCAGCAGCCTCAATGCGGGCCCCTACGAGCAGTACTTC. It codes for CASSLNAGPYEQYF.

This clone was recorded once. The V call is TRBV28, the J call TRBJ2-7; 8 positions agree with TRBD1. This CDR3 has 15 residues. V dropped 2 bases and J dropped 5; count of bases not matched to a gene: 8. Per germline, CDR1 MDHEN and CDR2 SYDVKM. The CDR3 protein is CASSLRETGVDEQYF. Here the CDR3 DNA reads TGTGCCAGCAGTTTAAGGGAGACAGGGGTGGACGAGCAGTACTTC.